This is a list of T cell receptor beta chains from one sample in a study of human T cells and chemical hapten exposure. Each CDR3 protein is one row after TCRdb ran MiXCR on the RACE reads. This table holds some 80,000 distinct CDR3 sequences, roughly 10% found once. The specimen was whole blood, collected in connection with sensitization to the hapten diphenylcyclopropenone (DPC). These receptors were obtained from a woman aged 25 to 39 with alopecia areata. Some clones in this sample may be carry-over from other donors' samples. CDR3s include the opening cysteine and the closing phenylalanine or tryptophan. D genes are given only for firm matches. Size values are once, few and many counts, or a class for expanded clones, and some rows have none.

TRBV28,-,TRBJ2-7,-,CASSFSHRVHEQYF,TGTGCCAGCAGTTTCTCTCACAGGGTCCACGAGCAGTACTTC
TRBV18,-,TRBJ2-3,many,CASSPLRDSPVTDTQYF,TGTGCCAGCTCACCACTAAGAGACAGTCCGGTCACAGATACGCAGTATTTT
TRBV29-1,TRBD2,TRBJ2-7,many,CSVRGLAGSYEQYF,TGCAGCGTTAGGGGACTAGCGGGCTCCTACGAGCAGTACTTC
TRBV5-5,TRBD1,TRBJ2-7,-,CASSLEGLTGGLEYF,TGTGCCAGCAGCTTGGAAGGCCTGACAGGGGGCCTTGAGTACTTC
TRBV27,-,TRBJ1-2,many,CASSSRPNYGYTF,TGTGCCAGCAGTTCTAGACCTAACTATGGCTACACCTTC
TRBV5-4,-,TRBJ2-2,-,CASRRESNTGELFF,TGTGCCAGCAGAAGGGAGTCGAACACCGGGGAGCTGTTTTTT
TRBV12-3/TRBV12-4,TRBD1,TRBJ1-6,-,CASSFYDSGTGPSPLHF,TGTGCCAGCAGTTTTTATGATTCCGGGACAGGGCCTTCACCCCTCCACTTT
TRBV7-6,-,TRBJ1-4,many,CASSGTGWESEKLFF,TGTGCCAGCAGCGGAACAGGGTGGGAGTCCGAAAAACTGTTTTTT
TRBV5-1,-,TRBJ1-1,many,CASTEAPRQRQLEAFF,TGCGCCAGCACCGAGGCGCCTAGGCAGAGACAATTAGAAGCTTTCTTT
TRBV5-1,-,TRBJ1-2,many,CASSPQRQAVYGYTF,TGCGCCAGCAGCCCTCAAAGACAGGCTGTCTATGGCTACACCTTC
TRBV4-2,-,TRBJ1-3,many,CASSQELGTGNTIYF,TGTGCCAGCAGCCAAGAATTAGGTACCGGAAACACCATATATTTT
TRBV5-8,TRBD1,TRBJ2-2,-,CASSLVAGGRTGELFF,TGTGCCAGCAGCCTCGTGGCAGGGGGCCGGACCGGGGAGCTGTTTTTT
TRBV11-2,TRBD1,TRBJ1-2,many,CASSLGQGGYYGYTF,TGTGCCAGCAGCCTAGGACAGGGGGGCTACTATGGCTACACCTTC
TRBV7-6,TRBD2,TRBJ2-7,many,CASSLLFASGGSRRYEQYF,TGTGCCAGCAGCTTACTTTTCGCTAGCGGGGGGTCGAGGCGGTACGAGCAGTACTTC
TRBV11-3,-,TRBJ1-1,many,CASSLGQAAFF,TGTGCCAGCAGCCTGGGCCAGGCAGCTTTCTTT
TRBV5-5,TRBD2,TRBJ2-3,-,CASSPGLAWTDTQYF,TGTGCCAGCAGCCCGGGACTAGCATGGACAGATACGCAGTATTTT
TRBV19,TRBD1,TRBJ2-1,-,CASNIDRDDEQFF,TGTGCCAGTAACATCGACAGGGACGATGAGCAGTTCTTC
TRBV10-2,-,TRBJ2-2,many,CASTEGGSGELFF,TGCGCCAGCACCGAGGGGGGGTCCGGGGAGCTGTTTTTT
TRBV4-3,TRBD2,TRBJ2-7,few,CASSQGLAGLYEQYF,TGCGCCAGCAGCCAAGGACTAGCGGGACTTTACGAGCAGTACTTC
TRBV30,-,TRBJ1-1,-,CAWSVSGQGWTEAFF,TGTGCCTGGAGTGTATCGGGCCAGGGATGGACTGAAGCTTTCTTT
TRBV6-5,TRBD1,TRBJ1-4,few,CASSKTGTEEKLFF,TGTGCCAGCAGTAAAACAGGGACAGAGGAAAAACTGTTTTTT
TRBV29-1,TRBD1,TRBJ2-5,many,CSVRGPLQETQYF,TGCAGCGTCAGGGGGCCTCTCCAAGAGACCCAGTACTTC
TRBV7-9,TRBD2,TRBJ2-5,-,CASSAGLAEETQYF,TGTGCCAGCAGCGCAGGACTAGCCGAAGAGACCCAGTACTTC
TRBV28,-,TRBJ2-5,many,CASSFPRLAGTQYF,TGTGCCAGCAGTTTCCCCCGACTTGCAGGGACCCAGTACTTC
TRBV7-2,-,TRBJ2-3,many,CASSPDIRRLVPLTDTQYF,TGTGCCAGCAGCCCGGACATCCGGAGGCTAGTCCCTCTCACAGATACGCAGTATTTT
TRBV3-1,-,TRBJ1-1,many,CASSQDRSNTEAFF,TGTGCCAGCAGCCAAGATCGTTCGAACACTGAAGCTTTCTTT
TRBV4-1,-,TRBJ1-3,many,CASSQVSGNTIYF,TGCGCCAGCAGCCAAGTCTCTGGAAACACCATATATTTT
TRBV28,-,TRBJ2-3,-,CASMGITDTQYF,TGTGCCAGCATGGGCATCACAGATACGCAGTATTTT
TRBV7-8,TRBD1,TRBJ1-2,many,CASSRDSGQGGYGYTF,TGTGCCAGCAGCAGAGATAGCGGACAGGGCGGCTATGGCTACACCTTC
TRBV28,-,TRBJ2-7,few,CASSLVAGAGEQYF,TGTGCCAGCAGTTTGGTCGCAGGTGCGGGCGAGCAGTACTTC
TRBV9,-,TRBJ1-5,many,CANTLGAQPQHF,TGTGCCAACACCCTTGGGGCCCAGCCCCAGCATTTT
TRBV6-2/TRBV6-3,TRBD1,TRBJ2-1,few,CASQELRGTGSYNEQFF,TGTGCCAGCCAAGAATTAAGGGGGACAGGGTCGTACAATGAGCAGTTCTTC
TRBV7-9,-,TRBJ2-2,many,CASSLLARNTGELFF,TGTGCCAGCAGCTTACTGGCAAGGAACACCGGGGAGCTGTTTTTT
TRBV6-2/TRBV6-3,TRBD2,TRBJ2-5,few,CASSPGTSSGPETQYF,TGTGCCAGCAGCCCCGGGACTAGTTCGGGCCCGGAGACCCAGTACTTC
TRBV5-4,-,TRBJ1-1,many,CASRPGGKNTEAFF,TGTGCCAGCAGACCCGGAGGGAAGAACACTGAAGCTTTCTTT
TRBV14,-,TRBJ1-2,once,CASSQEIAGGGYTF,TGTGCCAGCAGCCAAGAAATCGCAGGAGGGGGCTACACCTTC
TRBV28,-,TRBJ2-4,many,CASSLRRAGVAKNIQYF,TGTGCCAGCAGTTTACGGAGGGCAGGTGTGGCCAAAAACATTCAGTACTTC
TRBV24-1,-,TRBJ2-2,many,CATSDSGRASLTGELFF,TGTGCCACCAGTGATTCCGGAAGGGCAAGCCTCACCGGGGAGCTGTTTTTT
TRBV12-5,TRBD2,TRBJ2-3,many,CASGQGLASSTDTQYF,TGTGCTAGTGGTCAGGGACTAGCCTCTAGCACAGATACGCAGTATTTT
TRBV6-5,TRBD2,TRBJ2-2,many,CASIRMGLAGGGELFF,TGTGCCAGCATTAGAATGGGACTAGCGGGCGGCGGGGAGCTGTTTTTT
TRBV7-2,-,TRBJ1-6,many,CASSAHTLEGSPLHF,TGTGCCAGCAGCGCCCACACCCTGGAGGGTTCACCCCTCCACTTT
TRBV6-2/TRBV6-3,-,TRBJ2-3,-,CASSYATSTTDTQYF,TGTGCCAGCAGTTACGCTACCTCCACCACAGATACGCAGTATTTT
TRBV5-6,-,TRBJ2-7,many,CASIPQGRLSYEQYF,TGTGCCAGCATCCCACAGGGTAGGCTATCCTACGAGCAGTACTTC
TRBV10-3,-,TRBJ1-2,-,CAISNLQGNYGYTF,TGTGCCATCTCAAACCTTCAGGGGAACTATGGCTACACCTTC
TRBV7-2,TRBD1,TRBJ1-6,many,CASSLRLVTGQGFHSPLHF,TGTGCCAGCAGCTTAAGACTAGTGACGGGACAGGGATTCCATTCACCCCTCCACTTT
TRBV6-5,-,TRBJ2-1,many,CASRRLTEQFF,TGTGCCAGCAGACGACTGACTGAGCAGTTCTTC
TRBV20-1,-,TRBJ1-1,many,CSARSAGASTEAFF,TGCAGTGCTAGATCGGCGGGGGCGAGCACTGAAGCTTTCTTT
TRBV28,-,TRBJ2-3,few,CASTGLYTQYF,TGTGCCAGCACGGGTTTATATACGCAGTATTTT
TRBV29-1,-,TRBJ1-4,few,CSVLVGAEKLFF,TGCAGCGTTTTGGTTGGGGCCGAAAAACTGTTTTTT
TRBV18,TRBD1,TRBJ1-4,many,CASSPTGEGEKLFF,TGTGCCAGCTCGCCTACAGGGGAGGGTGAAAAACTGTTTTTT
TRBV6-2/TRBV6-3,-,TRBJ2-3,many,CASSYQLSTDTQYF,TGTGCCAGCAGTTACCAGCTATCCACAGATACGCAGTATTTT
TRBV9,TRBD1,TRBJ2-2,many,CASSGTRGSGELFF,TGTGCCAGCAGCGGAACCAGGGGGTCCGGGGAGCTGTTTTTT
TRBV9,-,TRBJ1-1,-,CVSSVEAEHTEAFF,TGTGTCAGCAGCGTAGAGGCAGAGCACACTGAAGCTTTCTTT
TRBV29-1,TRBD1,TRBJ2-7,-,CSVEWDRGPEQYF,TGCAGCGTTGAATGGGACAGGGGGCCCGAGCAGTACTTC
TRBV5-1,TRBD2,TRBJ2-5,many,CASSLTRTSGSETQYF,TGCGCCAGCAGCTTGACCCGGACTAGCGGGAGTGAGACCCAGTACTTC
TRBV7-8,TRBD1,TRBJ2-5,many,CASSNTRGQGRFPETQYF,TGTGCCAGCAGCAATACTCGAGGACAGGGCAGGTTTCCAGAGACCCAGTACTTC
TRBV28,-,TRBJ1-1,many,CASSLSDGRGAEAFF,TGTGCCAGCAGTTTAAGTGACGGGCGGGGCGCTGAAGCTTTCTTT
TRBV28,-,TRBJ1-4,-,CASSLLDRLTTNEKLFF,TGTGCCAGCAGTTTATTGGACAGACTAACAACTAATGAAAAACTGTTTTTT